The 24 T cell receptor beta chains reported below all come from one sample, sequenced in a study of T cells in Graves' hyperthyroidism and ophthalmopathy (dated by TCRdb to the late 2010s). The library came from multiplex PCR. The sample was run on an Illumina HiSeq 2000. The TCR beta CDR3 regions were amplified from the RNA transcripts. For the first round of RT-PCR on the TCR CDR3, the HTBI primer set was used together with the Qiagen OneStep RT-PCR kit. TCRdb took the public reads, trimmed them with fastp at Q25, ran MiXCR for clone calling and kept in-frame beta chains. Here each entry gathers all rows of one CDR3 protein and keeps the most common genes and DNA. The sample data list about 640,000 distinct CDR3 sequences, and roughly 15% of these were observed just once. The leading ten clones occupy under 15% of the sample. What was sequenced was blood. These TCRs come from a woman aged 45-59 years with Graves' ophthalmopathy.

This clonotype was detected ten times or more. This sequence joins TRBV7-3 and TRBJ1-2, with D perhaps matching TRBD1 (6 bases). The CDR3 spans 13 residues. The germline CDR1 and CDR2 sequences are SGHTA and FQGTGA. V dropped 1 base and J dropped 6 bases, with 9 bases sitting between them. CDR3 bases: TGTGCCAGCAGCTTAATCAGGGGAGATGGCTACACCTTC. Translated: CASSLIRGDGYTF.

This clonotype was detected many times. The chain couples TRBV5-1 to TRBJ2-3, with D tentatively TRBD1 (6 bases). Germline assignment: CDR1 SGHRS and CDR2 YFSETQ. CDR3 size: 16 residues. V was trimmed by 0 bases and J by 5 bases, leaving 16 bases between them. The CDR3 DNA follows: TGCGCCAGCAGCTTGGCCGGTAATGAGGGACAAGATACGCAGTATTTT. Translated: CASSLAGNEGQDTQYF.

This clonotype was counted only a few times. V is TRBV6-1 and J is TRBJ2-5; no firm D call. This CDR3 spans 14 amino acids. Trimming shortened V by 5 bases and J by 4 bases, and 14 bases separated the two germline ends. CDR1 and CDR2 from the germline V gene are MNHNS and SASEGT. CDR3 in DNA: TGTGCCAGCAGTCCGTTTAGTAGTCCAGAGACCCAGTACTTC. Translated: CASSPFSSPETQYF.

The table lists this clonotype with many counts. The V gene is TRBV3-1, the J gene TRBJ2-2; TRBD2 is a possible D gene (5 bases). CDR1 and CDR2 (germline): LGHDT, YNNKEL (reference sequence). Trimming left V 2 bases short and J 5 bases short, with 12 bases between. This CDR3 comprises 15 residues. For the CDR3, the DNA is TGTGCCAGCAGCCAAAATACCCCGGGAACCGGGGAGCTGTTTTTT. As protein: CASSQNTPGTGELFF.

V usage is TRBV6-1 and J usage is TRBJ1-2, with 11 bases identical to TRBD1. The CDR3 totals 14 residues. Germline V gene data show CDR1 as MNHNS and CDR2 as SASEGT. V lost 6 bases, J lost 4 bases, and 4 bases stayed unmatched. The CDR3 DNA sequence: TGTGCCAGCAGACCGGGACAGGGGGGCTATGGCTACACCTTC. This codes for CASRPGQGGYGYTF.

This chain uses TRBV6-1 with TRBJ2-5, with 8 positions matching TRBD1. CDR3 length: 14 residues. The J segment lost 0 bases and the V segment lost 6 bases, leaving 3 bases of the junction unmatched. Germline-derived CDR1 and CDR2 are MNHNS and SASEGT. The CDR3 DNA is TGTGCCAGCAGCCAGGGACAGGACCAAGAGACCCAGTACTTC. This encodes CASSQGQDQETQYF.

In its sample, this clonotype was seen many times. In nucleotides, the CDR3 is TGTGCCAGCTCCCCCAACGTTGGGACTGGGAACACTGAAGCTTTCTTT. This codes for CASSPNVGTGNTEAFF. V gene TRBV18 combines with J gene TRBJ1-1; D is possibly TRBD1 (5 bases). CDR1 and CDR2 (germline): KGHSH, LQKENI. V was pared by 6 bases and J by 1 base, with 18 bases between. The CDR3 extends over 16 amino acids.

A few counts support this clonotype. This chain joins TRBV28 and TRBJ1-5; D not resolved. The CDR3 totals 16 residues. Per germline, CDR1 MDHEN and CDR2 SYDVKM. The V end lost 4 bases, the J end lost 2 bases, and 15 bases lay between the germline ends. This chain's CDR3 is CASSSPQDVGNQPQHF. The CDR3 nucleotides read TGTGCCAGCAGTTCCCCTCAAGATGTGGGCAATCAGCCCCAGCATTTT.

This clonotype was observed at least ten times. This chain connects TRBV30 to TRBJ2-1; 11 bases are shared with TRBD2. The CDR3 spans 15 residues. V was pared by 5 bases and J by 4 bases, with 7 bases of the junction left unmatched. The germline CDR1 and CDR2 sequences are GTSNPN and SVGIG (reference sequence). DNA for the CDR3: TGTGCCTGGCGCACACCTAGCGGGGGGTACAATGAGCAGTTCTTC. Protein sequence: CAWRTPSGGYNEQFF.

This clonotype was found many times. The J gene is TRBJ2-1, the V gene TRBV14; D is uncertain. Germline V gene lookup returns CDR1 SGHDN and CDR2 FVKESK. The length of the CDR3 is 14 residues. Trimming cost V 1 base and J 4 bases, with 8 bases left between them. The DNA of the CDR3 is TGTGCCAGCAGCCAAGTCCGGCTTTACAATGAGCAGTTCTTC. Translation: CASSQVRLYNEQFF.

In this sample, this clonotype turned up a few times. The rearrangement links TRBV3-1 to TRBJ2-3; D not resolved. Trimming left V 3 bases short and J 0 bases short, with 7 bases between. The germline CDR1 and CDR2 sequences are LGHDT and YNNKEL (reference sequence). The CDR3 loop spans 14 amino acids. In DNA form, the CDR3 reads TGTGCCAGCAGCCATGGCCCTAGCACAGATACGCAGTATTTT. As protein: CASSHGPSTDTQYF.

This clonotype was seen a few times. This chain joins TRBV27 and TRBJ1-4, with 8 bases matching TRBD1. The CDR3 sequence is 15 residues long. CDR1 is MNHEY, CDR2 SMNVEV, per germline (reference sequence). The V gene end was trimmed by 3 bases and the J gene end by 7 bases; junction bases not matched to a gene: 7. The CDR3 region has the DNA TGTGCCAGCAGTTTTTCTTGGACAGGGAGTGAAAAACTGTTTTTT. It yields the protein CASSFSWTGSEKLFF.

A note on this clonotype: This may arise from a read error, as a much more abundant clone is one base away. This chain uses TRBV28 with TRBJ2-7; 10 nucleotides match TRBD1. Germline V CDR1 and CDR2: MDHEN, SYDVKM. This CDR3 region has 15 residues. The CDR3 spells CASSLPDRGLDEQCF. CDR3 nucleotides: TGTGCCAGCAGTTTACCCGACAGGGGGCTCGACGAGCAGTGCTTC.

This clonotype showed up many times. The chain uses TRBV12-3 or TRBV12-4 and TRBJ1-5; D unclear. The V gene lost 3 bases and the J gene lost 0 bases, with 9 bases spanning the gap. The CDR3 length is 15 residues. CDR3 protein: CASSFGQDSNQPQHF. In nucleotides, the CDR3 is TGTGCCAGCAGTTTCGGTCAGGATAGCAATCAGCCCCAGCATTTT.

This clonotype occurred a few times. V is TRBV27 and J is TRBJ2-7; TRBD2 aligns across 8 bases. The J segment lost 4 bases and the V segment lost 6 bases, leaving 11 bases of the junction unmatched. The CDR3 extends over 15 amino acids. Germline CDR1 is MNHEY and CDR2 is SMNVEV (reference sequence). The CDR3 coding sequence is TGTGCCAGCAGCCCCTCCGGGACTAGACCGTACGAGCAGTACTTC. The encoded protein is CASSPSGTRPYEQYF.

This clonotype was recorded a few times. The chain has TRBV27 and TRBJ1-1; a possible D gene is TRBD1 (5 bases). CDR3 length: 13 residues. Trimming removed 2 bases from V and 6 bases from J, with 10 bases in between. The germline V gene encodes CDR1 MNHEY and CDR2 SMNVEV (reference sequence). As DNA, the CDR3 is TGTGCCAGCAGTTTAGTAGGGGTATCTGAAGCTTTCTTT. Encoded protein: CASSLVGVSEAFF.

This clonotype was observed many times. The chain links TRBV7-9 to TRBJ2-1; TRBD1 agrees at 7 bases. Germline V CDR1 and CDR2: SEHNR, FQNEAQ (reference sequence). The junction had 10 bases not matched to a gene; V was cut back by 4 bases and J by 4 bases. The CDR3 covers 16 residues. The CDR3: CASSSPQGTAYNEQFF. The CDR3 DNA sequence: TGTGCCAGCAGCTCACCACAGGGGACCGCTTACAATGAGCAGTTCTTC.

The chain recombines TRBV4-3 with TRBJ2-7; a possible D gene is TRBD2 (5 bases). The CDR3 extends over 15 amino acids. Trimming removed 0 bases from V and 5 bases from J, with 14 bases in between. CDR1 and CDR2 (germline): LGHNA, YSLEER. Here the CDR3 DNA reads TGCGCCAGCAGCCAAGACAGGAGCGGAGACGACGAGCAGTACTTC. Residues: CASSQDRSGDDEQYF.

In its sample, this clonotype was seen a few times. The CDR3 is CASSSVAGVRGEQFF. CDR3 in DNA: TGTGCCAGTAGTTCCGTAGCGGGAGTACGGGGTGAGCAGTTCTTC. The V call is TRBV19, the J call TRBJ2-1; 9 nucleotides match TRBD2. The germline gives CDR1 LNHDA, CDR2 SQIVND (reference sequence). CDR3 size: 15 residues. After removal of 5 bases from V and 9 bases from J, the junction contained 11 bases not matched to a gene.

V gene TRBV30 combines with J gene TRBJ2-5; 12 nucleotides agree with TRBD2. Germline CDR1 is GTSNPN and CDR2 is SVGIG (reference sequence). The ends lost 2 bases at V and 2 bases at J; junction bases unmatched: 6. This CDR3 region has 16 residues. CDR3 sequence reads: CAWSIGTSGLQETQYF. CDR3 DNA sequence: TGTGCCTGGAGTATCGGGACTAGCGGGCTTCAAGAGACCCAGTACTTC.

In its sample, this clonotype was seen a few times. The genes are TRBV20-1 and TRBJ2-2; D uncertain. CDR3 length: 16 residues. Germline V gene data show CDR1 as DFQATT and CDR2 as SNEGSKA (reference sequence). Trimming stripped 0 bases from V and 5 bases from J, with 16 bases between. The CDR3 bases are TGCAGTGCTAGAGATACGGCGTTTGGTGGGACCGGGGAGCTGTTTTTT. Its protein is CSARDTAFGGTGELFF.

V usage is TRBV7-6 and J usage is TRBJ2-1; TRBD2 matches at 10 bases. The CDR3 contains 21 residues. Germline V gene lookup returns CDR1 SGHVS and CDR2 FNYEAQ. The J segment lost 4 bases and the V segment lost 2 bases, leaving 20 bases of the junction unmatched. Written as DNA, the CDR3 is TGTGCCAGCAGCTTACCACTTACTAGCGGGAACCCGATAGACGCTTACAATGAGCAGTTCTTC. Translation gives CASSLPLTSGNPIDAYNEQFF.

This clonotype was picked up many times. CDR3 sequence: CASSRQAGSNQPQHF. The CDR3, as DNA: TGTGCCAGCAGTAGACAGGCTGGTAGCAATCAGCCCCAGCATTTT. The chain couples TRBV6-1 to TRBJ1-5; TRBD1 is a possible D gene (6 bases). The length of the CDR3 is 15 residues. Germline V gene data show CDR1 as MNHNS and CDR2 as SASEGT. V dropped 5 bases and J dropped 0 bases, with 11 bases sitting between them.

This chain joins TRBV4-3 and TRBJ1-6; 8 bases map to TRBD1. From germline, CDR1 is LGHNA and CDR2 YSLEER. The CDR3 runs to 13 residues. Unmatched junction bases numbered 7, after V lost 5 bases and J lost 13 bases. The CDR3 protein is CASSTYTGGPLHF. As DNA, the CDR3 is TGCGCCAGCAGCACTTACACAGGGGGTCCCCTCCACTTT.